This entry lists 6 T cell receptor beta chains sequenced from one sample in a study of cytomegalovirus exposure and HLA in healthy donors. PCR employed 60 Vbeta and 13 Jbeta primers. The method was immunoSEQ multiplex PCR; TCRdb's version includes in-frame clones alone and lacks a portion of them. The table lists more than 85,000 clones, around 83% of them singletons. The sequenced sample was PBMCs. The receptors derive from a woman under 30 in good health and CMV-seronegative.

This chain connects TRBV7-8 to TRBJ2-2, with 12 bases lining up with TRBD2. This CDR3 has 21 residues. Germline CDR1 is SGHVS and CDR2 is FQNEAQ. The J segment lost 1 base and the V segment lost 0 bases, leaving 12 bases of the junction unmatched. For the CDR3, the DNA is TGTGCCAGCAGCTTAGCGGCCCCACTAGCGGGGGGTCATATGAACACCGGGGAGCTGTTTTTT. This gives the protein CASSLAAPLAGGHMNTGELFF.

The rearrangement links TRBV6-5 to TRBJ2-3, with D possibly matching TRBD1 (5 bases). Trimming took off 5 bases at V and 6 bases at J, with 12 bases between the two ends. The CDR3 is 13 residues long. Per the germline V gene, CDR1 is MNHEY and CDR2 is SVGAGI. CDR3 DNA: TGTGCCAGCAGTCCCTTCAGGGTGGATACGCAGTATTTT. This codes for CASSPFRVDTQYF.

This clone showed up just a few times. The chain couples TRBV6-4 to TRBJ2-1; 7 positions agree with TRBD2. Looked up from germline, CDR1 is MRHNA and CDR2 is SNTAGT. V shed 3 bases, J shed 8 bases, and the junction held 10 bases outside the gene matches. The CDR3 spans 15 residues. The CDR3 DNA is TGTGCCAGCAGTGATGGAGGCGGGAGTGGGGATGAGCAGTTCTTC. Residues: CASSDGGGSGDEQFF.

This rearrangement joins TRBV7-2 to TRBJ2-1, with 7 bases aligning to TRBD2. Germline V gene sequence: CDR1 SGHTA, CDR2 FQGNSA. Trimming cost V 8 bases and J 7 bases; bases outside gene matches: 11. This CDR3 is built from 14 residues. The CDR3 loop reads CASQTSRTRNEQFF. In nucleotides, the CDR3 is TGTGCCAGCCAGACTAGCAGAACGAGGAATGAGCAGTTCTTC.

The CDR3 DNA is TGTGCCAGCAGCTTATCAGGGGCTCGGGGCTACACCTTC. It translates to CASSLSGARGYTF. The V gene is TRBV7-9, the J gene TRBJ1-2; the D gene is possibly TRBD1 (6 bases). Germline V gene lookup returns CDR1 SEHNR and CDR2 FQNEAQ (reference sequence). The CDR3 loop spans 13 amino acids. The ends were cut back, 2 bases at V and 8 bases at J, with 12 bases in the middle.

The sample holds one count of this clone. V and J are TRBV11-3 and TRBJ2-3; weak D call: TRBD2 (5 bases). CDR3 size: 16 residues. Germline V gene data show CDR1 as SGHNT and CDR2 as YENEEA. V was trimmed by 3 bases and J by 10 bases, leaving 23 bases between them. The CDR3 region has the DNA TGTGCCAGCAGCTTTGCGGGCCCCGACTCGGCCGAGTCGCAGTATTTT. Encoded protein: CASSFAGPDSAESQYF.